The 21 T cell receptor beta chains below come from one sample, sequenced in a study of Tregs in tolerant kidney transplant recipients. Some clones are missing from TCRdb's copy, which holds only in-frame ones; the method was immunoSEQ multiplex PCR. The sample has 30,000 or so clones. Sequenced here: CD8+ T cells from blood, sampled before the transplant. All receptors derive from a human donor who received a combined kidney and bone marrow transplant.

In regard to this clone: The read stops 3 residues short of the end of the CDR3; the missing end is completed from the germline J gene. The rearrangement links TRBV6-1 to TRBJ2-7, with a weak D call TRBD2 (6 bases). Germline CDR1 reads MNHNS; CDR2 reads SASEGT. V was cut by 4 bases and J by 0 bases, with 10 bases left in between. The CDR3 runs to 14 residues. The CDR3 protein is CASSGLAFSYEQYF. Partial CDR3 DNA: TGTGCCAGCAGTGGGCTAGCGTTCTCCTACGAG.

About this clone itself: The CDR3 end falls 3 residues outside the read, so it is completed with the germline J gene. The chain combines TRBV2 with TRBJ2-7; 7 bases are a match to TRBD1. The junction had 9 bases not matched to a gene; V was cut back by 5 bases and J by 2 bases. The germline gives CDR1 SNHLY, CDR2 FYNNEI. This CDR3 has 15 residues. The CDR3 reads CASSLTGTETYEQYF. CDR3 bases read: TGTGCCAGCAGTCTGACAGGGACGGAAACCTACGAG.

On this clone itself: Sequencing ends 3 residues short of the CDR3 end; the germline J gene provides the rest. This chain joins TRBV20-1 and TRBJ2-3; TRBD1 aligns across 10 bases. J lost 8 bases, V lost 0 bases, and 5 bases had no gene match. Germline V gene data show CDR1 as DFQATT and CDR2 as SNEGSKA (reference sequence). The CDR3 loop spans 14 amino acids. The CDR3 spells CSARDTGQGVTQYF. The sequenced CDR3 bases are TGCAGTGCTAGAGATACCGGACAGGGGGTTACG.

As to this clone: The read finishes 3 residues shy of the CDR3 end, and the germline J gene is used to complete it. J is TRBJ2-7 and V is TRBV19, with 10 bases identical to TRBD1. V dropped 3 bases and J dropped 2; count of bases not matched to a gene: 1. The CDR3 covers 14 residues. CDR1 LNHDA and CDR2 SQIVND come from the germline V gene (reference sequence). CDR3 in amino acids: CASSIGQGAYEQYF. CDR3 bases read: TGTGCCAGTAGTATTGGACAGGGGGCCTACGAG. The full variable domain, in which reference TRBV19 and TRBJ2-7 provide the parts outside the CDR3, is DGGITQSPKYLFRKEGQNVTLSCEQNLNHDAMYWYRQDPGQGLRLIYYSQIVNDFQKGDIAEGYSVSREKKESFPLTVTSAQKNPTAFYLCASSIGQGAYEQYFGPGTRLTVT.

As concerns this clone: The DNA ends 3 residues before the CDR3 does, and the rest of the CDR3 is filled in from the germline J gene. This sequence joins TRBV20-1 and TRBJ2-7; 8 nucleotides align to TRBD2. Germline V gives CDR1 DFQATT, CDR2 SNEGSKA (reference sequence). With 7 bases clipped from V and 3 bases from J, the junction kept 8 bases outside the gene matches. This CDR3 comprises 13 residues. The CDR3 DNA, read in part, is TGCAGTGTTAAACCGAGCGGGAGCTACGAG. Translating gives CSVKPSGSYE. The whole CDR3 protein reads CSVKPSGSYEQYF.

Remarks on this clone: The read halts 3 residues ahead of the CDR3 end, with the missing end drawn from the germline J gene. This sequence joins TRBV29-1 and TRBJ2-7; 8 bases align to TRBD2. The germline V gene has CDR1 SQVTM and CDR2 ANQGSEA. CDR3 length: 13 residues. The V gene end was trimmed by 7 bases and the J gene end by 4 bases; junction bases not matched to a gene: 9. The CDR3 here is CSGSGGDGYEQYF. The DNA read from the CDR3 is TGCAGCGGCTCGGGGGGGGATGGGTACGAG.

Remarks on this clone: The CDR3 end is not reached by the read, which stops 3 residues before it; the germline J gene fills it in. The genes are TRBV19 and TRBJ1-1; 7 nucleotides agree with TRBD1. V gave up 5 bases and J gave up 4 bases; unmatched junction bases: 1. The CDR3 is made up of 12 amino acids. Germline CDR1 and CDR2: LNHDA and SQIVND (reference sequence). The CDR3 spells CASSQGGTEAFF. The sequenced part of the CDR3 DNA is TGTGCCAGTAGTCAGGGGGGCACTGAA. Full variable domain (missing parts from reference TRBV19 and TRBJ1-1): DGGITQSPKYLFRKEGQNVTLSCEQNLNHDAMYWYRQDPGQGLRLIYYSQIVNDFQKGDIAEGYSVSREKKESFPLTVTSAQKNPTAFYLCASSQGGTEAFFGQGTRLTVV.

Comment on this clone: The read ends 3 residues early relative to the CDR3; the germline J gene fills the gap. The chain employs TRBV4-2 and TRBJ2-3; 13 bases are a match to TRBD2. V gave up 2 bases and J gave up 7 bases; unmatched junction bases: 9. From germline, CDR1 is LGHNA and CDR2 YNFKEQ. The CDR3 contains 17 residues. Partial CDR3 DNA: TGTGCCAGCAGCCAACACCGGACTAGCGGGAGTGCTAATACG. It specifies CASSQHRTSGSANT. The CDR3 in full is CASSQHRTSGSANTQYF.

Comment on this clone: The read terminates 3 residues ahead of where the CDR3 ends, so the germline J gene completes it. The chain joins TRBV7-9 to TRBJ2-1; TRBD2 is a possible D gene (5 bases). Trimming pared 5 bases from V and 5 bases from J, leaving 10 bases between. The CDR3 is made up of 13 amino acids. Germline V gene sequence: CDR1 SEHNR, CDR2 FQNEAQ (reference sequence). The CDR3 reads CASSADWHNEQFF. The CDR3 DNA, read in part, is TGTGCCAGCAGCGCGGACTGGCACAATGAG.

Note on this clone: The read falls 3 residues short of the CDR3 end, and the missing part is taken from the germline J gene. The chain uses TRBV20-1 and TRBJ2-7; 12 bases are a match to TRBD2. J lost 4 bases, V lost 6 bases, and 19 bases had no gene match. This CDR3 is 18 amino acids long. Germline CDR1 and CDR2: DFQATT and SNEGSKA (reference sequence). The CDR3 region is CSASAGTGVLAGGYEQYF. Incomplete CDR3 DNA: TGCAGTGCCAGTGCCGGGACAGGGGTGCTAGCGGGAGGGTACGAG.

To note about this clone: The read comes to an end 3 residues before the CDR3 does, leaving the germline J gene to fill in the end. The rearrangement joins TRBV4-1 to TRBJ1-2; D call uncertain. The CDR3 has 11 residues. Germline V CDR1 and CDR2: MGHRA, YSYEKL. The CDR3 protein is CASSQAGGYTF. The DNA read from the CDR3 is TGCGCCAGCAGCCAAGCCGGGGGC.

As concerns this clone: With the read ending 3 residues before the CDR3 end, the germline J gene is used to fill in that end. This chain uses TRBV5-1 with TRBJ2-2; possible D gene TRBD2, 6 bases. Germline V gene sequence: CDR1 SGHRS, CDR2 YFSETQ. This CDR3 has 16 amino acids. The V and J ends lost 0 bases and 0 bases respectively, with 9 bases between them. The covered CDR3 bases are TGCGCCAGCAGCTTGGGGGGGGAAGCGAACACCGGGGAG. Its protein product is CASSLGGEANTGE. The complete CDR3 reads CASSLGGEANTGELFF.

To note about this clone: The CDR3 goes on 3 residues after the read ends, and that part is filled in from the germline J gene. J is TRBJ2-3 and V is TRBV7-8; D perhaps matches TRBD1 (6 bases). Trimming cost V 2 bases and J 3 bases, with 12 bases left between them. CDR1 SGHVS and CDR2 FQNEAQ come from the germline V gene. CDR3 size: 15 residues. The CDR3 sequence is CASSLTGQGTDTQYF. CDR3 DNA (partial): TGTGCCAGCAGCTTAACTGGCCAGGGGACAGATACG.

The covered CDR3 bases are TGTGCCAGCAGCTTACAGGAGCGGGGTACCTACGAG. Encoded protein: CASSLQERGTYE. The whole CDR3 sequence is CASSLQERGTYEQYF. The V and J genes are TRBV7-8 and TRBJ2-7; the match to TRBD2 covers 7 bases. Read coverage stops 3 residues before the CDR3 terminus; the germline J gene supplies the remainder. Germline loops: CDR1 SGHVS, CDR2 FQNEAQ. Trimming took 2 bases from V and 2 from J; bases not matched to a gene: 6. The CDR3 totals 15 residues. Supplemented by reference TRBV7-8 and TRBJ2-7, the full variable domain reads GAGVSQSPRYKVAKRGQDVALRCDPISGHVSLFWYQQALGQGPEFLTYFQNEAQLDKSGLPSDRFFAERPEGSVSTLKIQRTQQEDSAVYLCASSLQERGTYEQYFGPGTRLTVT.

Comment on this clone: Coverage ceases 3 residues before the CDR3 finishes, and the germline J gene fills in the end. This chain connects TRBV20-1 to TRBJ1-2, with D maybe TRBD1 (5 bases). The germline V gene encodes CDR1 DFQATT and CDR2 SNEGSKA (reference sequence). V was trimmed by 3 bases and J by 2 bases, leaving 13 bases between them. The CDR3 spans 14 residues. CDR3 region: CSARVGSGNYGYTF. The covered CDR3 bases are TGCAGTGCTAGGGTAGGATCAGGGAACTATGGC.

The covered CDR3 bases are TGTGCCAGCAGCTTGTCCCCAGGGACTGAA. Translation: CASSLSPGTE. The entire CDR3 is CASSLSPGTEAFF. The chain combines TRBV7-9 with TRBJ1-1, with D possibly being TRBD1 (5 bases). The read comes to an end 3 residues before the CDR3 does, leaving the germline J gene to fill in the end. This CDR3 spans 13 amino acids. V was clipped by 3 bases and J by 5 bases, with 10 bases between them. Germline V gene data show CDR1 as SEHNR and CDR2 as FQNEAQ (reference sequence).

Details on this clone: The CDR3 end falls 3 residues outside the read, so it is completed with the germline J gene. The chain couples TRBV30 to TRBJ2-5; 10 bases are a match to TRBD1. Germline CDR1 reads GTSNPN; CDR2 reads SVGIG (reference sequence). This CDR3 is 15 amino acids long. V dropped 3 bases and J dropped 5; count of bases not matched to a gene: 9. The CDR3 sequence is CAWSDRTGGMETQYF. The CDR3 bases that were read are TGTGCCTGGAGCGATAGGACAGGGGGGATGGAGACC.

On this clone itself: The missing CDR3 end, 3 residues past where the read stops, is filled in from the germline J gene. The chain couples TRBV9 to TRBJ2-7; 10 bases agree with TRBD2. Germline CDR1 reads SGDLS; CDR2 reads YYNGEE. The CDR3 runs to 15 residues. Trimming removed 0 bases from V and 4 bases from J; junction bases left unmatched: 4. CDR3 DNA, as far as it was read: TGTGCCAGCAGCGTAGCTTCTAGCGGGAGTTACGAG. As protein: CASSVASSGSYE. The complete CDR3 sequence is CASSVASSGSYEQYF.

Concerning this clone: Read sequence stops 3 residues before the CDR3 end, and the germline J gene provides the missing end. The chain recombines TRBV19 with TRBJ2-1; 8 bases match TRBD1. This CDR3 has 15 residues. J gave up 7 bases and V 4 bases, and 9 bases lay outside the gene matches. Germline lookup yields CDR1 LNHDA and CDR2 SQIVND (reference sequence). The CDR3 DNA, read in part, is TGTGCCAGTAGTAAGGACAGGGAAGGTTTTAATGAG. Translation: CASSKDREGFNE. The complete CDR3 protein is CASSKDREGFNEQFF.

With regard to this clone: The read falls 3 residues short of the CDR3 end, and the missing part is taken from the germline J gene. The chain uses TRBV19 and TRBJ2-1, with D possibly being TRBD1 (6 bases). The germline CDR1 and CDR2 sequences are LNHDA and SQIVND (reference sequence). CDR3 length: 13 residues. Trimming pared 5 bases from V and 4 bases from J, leaving 9 bases between. The CDR3: CASSVDRYNEQFF. The CDR3 DNA, read in part, is TGTGCCAGTAGTGTGGACAGATACAATGAG.

Of note for this clone: The read falls 3 residues short of the CDR3 end, and the missing part is taken from the germline J gene. This sequence joins TRBV5-1 and TRBJ1-5; TRBD1 is a possible D gene (6 bases). CDR1 is SGHRS and CDR2 is YFSETQ in the germline V gene. Trimming shortened V by 2 bases and J by 7 bases, and 13 bases separated the two germline ends. CDR3 length equals 14 residues. CDR3 amino acids: CASSLYQGQQPQHF. The sequenced part of the CDR3 DNA is TGCGCCAGCAGCTTATATCAGGGACAACAGCCC.